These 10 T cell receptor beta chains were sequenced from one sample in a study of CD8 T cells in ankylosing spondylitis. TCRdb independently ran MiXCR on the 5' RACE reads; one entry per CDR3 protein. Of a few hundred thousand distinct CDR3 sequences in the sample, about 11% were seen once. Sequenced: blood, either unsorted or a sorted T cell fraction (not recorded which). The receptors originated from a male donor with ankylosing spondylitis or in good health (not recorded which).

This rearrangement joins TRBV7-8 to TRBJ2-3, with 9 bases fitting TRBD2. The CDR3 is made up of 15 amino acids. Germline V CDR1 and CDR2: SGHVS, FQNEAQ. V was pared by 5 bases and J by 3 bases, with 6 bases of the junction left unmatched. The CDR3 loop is CASSLSGRLTDTQYF. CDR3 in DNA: TGTGCCAGCAGCCTGAGCGGGAGGTTAACAGATACGCAGTATTTT.

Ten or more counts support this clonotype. CDR3 bases: TGCGCCAGCAGCTTGGGGACTAGGGTTTCCTACGAGCAGTACTTC. It codes for CASSLGTRVSYEQYF. The chain recombines TRBV5-1 with TRBJ2-7; 7 bases map to TRBD2. The length of the CDR3 is 15 residues. Trimming cost V 0 bases and J 1 base; bases outside gene matches: 4. Looked up from germline, CDR1 is SGHRS and CDR2 is YFSETQ.

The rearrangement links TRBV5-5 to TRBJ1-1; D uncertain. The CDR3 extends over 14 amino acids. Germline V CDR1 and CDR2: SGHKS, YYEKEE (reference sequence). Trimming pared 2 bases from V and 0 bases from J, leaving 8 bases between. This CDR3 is CASSFGIMNTEAFF. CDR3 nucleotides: TGTGCCAGCAGCTTCGGGATCATGAACACTGAAGCTTTCTTT.

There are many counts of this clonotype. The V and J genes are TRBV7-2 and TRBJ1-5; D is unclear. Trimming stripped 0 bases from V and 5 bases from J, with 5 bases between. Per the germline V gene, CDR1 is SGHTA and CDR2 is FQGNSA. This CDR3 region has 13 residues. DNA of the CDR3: TGTGCCAGCAGCTTAGCCACGGATCAGCCCCAGCATTTT. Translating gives CASSLATDQPQHF.

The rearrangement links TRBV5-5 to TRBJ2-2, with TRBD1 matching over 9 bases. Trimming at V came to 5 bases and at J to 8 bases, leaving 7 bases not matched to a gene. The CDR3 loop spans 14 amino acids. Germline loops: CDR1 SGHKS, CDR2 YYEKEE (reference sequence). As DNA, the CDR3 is TGTGCCAGCAGAGGGACAGGGAATCAGGGGGAGCTGTTTTTT. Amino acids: CASRGTGNQGELFF.

CDR3 coding DNA: TGTGCCAGCAGCTCGCTCCCGGGACAGGGGCCCACTGAAGCTTTCTTT. It translates to CASSSLPGQGPTEAFF. J is TRBJ1-1 and V is TRBV4-2; 10 nucleotides align to TRBD1. Per germline, CDR1 LGHNA and CDR2 YNFKEQ. The CDR3 sequence is 16 residues long. V lost 5 bases to trimming and J lost 4 bases; unmatched junction nucleotides: 10.

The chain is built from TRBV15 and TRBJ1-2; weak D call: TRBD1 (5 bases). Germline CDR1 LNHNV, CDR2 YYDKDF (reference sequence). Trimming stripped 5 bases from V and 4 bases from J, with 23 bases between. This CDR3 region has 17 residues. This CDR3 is CATSAGGTDVRRYGYTF. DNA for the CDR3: TGTGCCACCAGCGCCGGAGGGACGGACGTCAGACGCTATGGCTACACCTTC.

In nucleotides, the CDR3 is TGTGCCAGCAGCCCCCTTATGAACACTGAAGCTTTCTTT. It specifies CASSPLMNTEAFF. This rearrangement joins TRBV9 to TRBJ1-1; D remains ambiguous. This CDR3 has 13 amino acids. V gave up 4 bases and J gave up 0 bases, with 7 bases separating them. CDR1 is SGDLS and CDR2 is YYNGEE in the germline V gene.

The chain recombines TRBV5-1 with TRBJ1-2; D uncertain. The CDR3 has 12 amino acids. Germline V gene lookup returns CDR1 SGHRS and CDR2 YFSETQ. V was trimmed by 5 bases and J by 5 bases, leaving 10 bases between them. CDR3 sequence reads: CASRKELYGYTF. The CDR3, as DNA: TGCGCCAGCAGGAAGGAACTTTATGGCTACACCTTC.

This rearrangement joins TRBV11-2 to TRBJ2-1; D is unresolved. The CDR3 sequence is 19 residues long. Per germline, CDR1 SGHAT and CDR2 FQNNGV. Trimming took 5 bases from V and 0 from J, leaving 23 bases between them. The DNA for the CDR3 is TGTGCCAGCAGCGGGCAGACCCTCTCGACTGAGAGCTCCTACAATGAGCAGTTCTTC. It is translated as CASSGQTLSTESSYNEQFF.